This TCR beta chain was obtained from a study of blood T cell repertoires in COVID-19. Method: immunoSEQ multiplex PCR; TCRdb's copy keeps in-frame clones and lacks some. The table has approximately 40,000 clones, about 85% seen once. The clonotype comes from a man aged 55 to 70 with COVID-19, enrolled during active disease. The specimen was peripheral blood.

The CDR3, as DNA: TGTGCCAGCGGCCCGGGAGGTGGTGGTCAGCCCCAGCATTTT. Its translation: CASGPGGGGQPQHF. The gene calls are TRBV28 and TRBJ1-5; D is unresolved. CDR1 is MDHEN, CDR2 SYDVKM, per germline. V lost 8 bases and J lost 6, with 17 bases in between. There are 14 residues in the CDR3.